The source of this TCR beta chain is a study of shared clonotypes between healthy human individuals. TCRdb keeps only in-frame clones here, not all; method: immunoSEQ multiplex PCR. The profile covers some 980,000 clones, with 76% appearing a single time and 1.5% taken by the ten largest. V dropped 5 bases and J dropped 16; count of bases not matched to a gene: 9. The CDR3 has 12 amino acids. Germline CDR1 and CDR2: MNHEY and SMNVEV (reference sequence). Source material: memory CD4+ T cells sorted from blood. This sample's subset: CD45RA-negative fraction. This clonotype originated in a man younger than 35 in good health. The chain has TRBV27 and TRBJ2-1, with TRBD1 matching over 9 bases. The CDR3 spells CASSPPGTGYFF. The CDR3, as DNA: TGTGCCAGCAGTCCCCCCGGGACAGGGTACTTCTTC.